This T cell receptor beta chain was sequenced for a study of blood T cells in healthy people across ages. Alongside a J-beta primer mix, a sample-barcoded 5' primer served in a second PCR lasting about 6 to 12 cycles. MiXCR, applied by TCRdb to the 5' RACE reads, yields one record per CDR3 protein. The sample consists of around 990,000 distinct CDR3 sequences, approximately 38% of them appearing once. The V gene's germline CDR1 is DFQATT and CDR2 SNEGSKA (reference sequence). J lost 7 bases, V lost 3 bases, and 12 bases had no gene match. The CDR3 sequence is 14 residues long. Study-level findings and limits: Strong correlation linked observed beta diversity and percent naive T cells.

About this clonotype: The antigen remains undetermined. A much bigger clone sits one base away, suggesting this may be a read error.

Sequencing was carried out using blood. This chain joins TRBV20-1 and TRBJ2-7; TRBD2 matches 7 bases. The receptor comes from a man between 18 and 35 years old in good health. CDR3: CSASLGGTYNEQYF. CDR3 DNA: TGCAGTGCTAGTCTCGGGGGGACCTACAATGAGCAGTACTTC.